This T cell receptor (beta chain) was sequenced during a study of blood T cells in healthy people across ages. The use of a sample-barcoded 5' primer and a J-beta primer mix characterized a second PCR of roughly 6 to 11 cycles. In TCRdb, the 5' RACE reads were re-called with MiXCR into one record per CDR3 protein. The table lists about 930,000 distinct CDR3 sequences, almost 30% of them singletons. V gave up 5 bases and J gave up 4 bases; unmatched junction bases: 11. Germline loops: CDR1 SGHAT, CDR2 FQNNGV. The CDR3 is 17 residues long. Worth noting for this clonotype: The antigen is undetermined.

Notes on the study in general: Observed TCR beta diversity per million T cells went down as age went up. This fall followed a roughly linear course with age.

These sequences were also reported in another study, on T cells of mothers and their children. As that report states: Nobody spotted any persistent microchimeric T cell clones.

The source is a woman aged 40 to 50 in good health. Material for sequencing was blood. The chain is built from TRBV11-2 and TRBJ2-7; 13 nucleotides match TRBD2. CDR3 region: CASSPGLAGAHRYEQYF. The DNA for the CDR3 is TGTGCCAGCAGCCCTGGACTAGCGGGGGCCCACCGTTACGAGCAGTACTTC. The complete variable domain, with remaining parts taken from reference TRBV11-2 and TRBJ2-7, reads EAGVAQSPRYKIIEKRQSVAFWCNPISGHATLYWYQQILGQGPKLLIQFQNNGVVDDSQLPKDRFSAERLKGVDSTLKIQPAKLEDSAVYLCASSPGLAGAHRYEQYFGPGTRLTVT.